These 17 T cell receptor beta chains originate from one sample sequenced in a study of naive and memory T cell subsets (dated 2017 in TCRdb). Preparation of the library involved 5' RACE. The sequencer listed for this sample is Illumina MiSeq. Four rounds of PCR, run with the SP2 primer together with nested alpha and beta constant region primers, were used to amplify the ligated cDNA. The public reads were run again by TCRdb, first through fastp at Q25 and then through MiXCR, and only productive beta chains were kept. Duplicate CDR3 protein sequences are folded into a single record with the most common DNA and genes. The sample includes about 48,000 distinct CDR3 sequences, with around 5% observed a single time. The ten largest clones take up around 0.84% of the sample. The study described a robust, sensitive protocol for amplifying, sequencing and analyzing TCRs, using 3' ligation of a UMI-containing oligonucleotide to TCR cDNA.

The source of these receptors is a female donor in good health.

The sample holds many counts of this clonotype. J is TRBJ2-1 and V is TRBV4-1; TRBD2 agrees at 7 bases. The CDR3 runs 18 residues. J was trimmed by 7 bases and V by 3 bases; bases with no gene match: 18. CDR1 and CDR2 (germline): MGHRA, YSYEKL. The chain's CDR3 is CASSHEGAGVLLGNEQFF. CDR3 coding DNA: TGCGCCAGCAGCCATGAAGGTGCGGGAGTCTTGTTAGGGAATGAGCAGTTCTTC.

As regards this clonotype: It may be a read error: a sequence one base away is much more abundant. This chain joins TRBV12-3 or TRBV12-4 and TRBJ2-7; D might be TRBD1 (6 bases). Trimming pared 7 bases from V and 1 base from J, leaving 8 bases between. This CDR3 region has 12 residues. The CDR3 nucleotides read TGTGCCAGCATGGGACAATCCTACGAGCAGTACTTC. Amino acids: CASMGQSYEQYF.

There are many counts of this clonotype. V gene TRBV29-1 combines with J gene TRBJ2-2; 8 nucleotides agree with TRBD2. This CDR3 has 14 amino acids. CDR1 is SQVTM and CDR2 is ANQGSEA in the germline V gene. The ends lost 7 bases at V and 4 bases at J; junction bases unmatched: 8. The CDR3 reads CSAHLAGPTGELFF. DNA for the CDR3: TGCAGCGCCCACTTAGCGGGACCCACCGGGGAGCTGTTTTTT.

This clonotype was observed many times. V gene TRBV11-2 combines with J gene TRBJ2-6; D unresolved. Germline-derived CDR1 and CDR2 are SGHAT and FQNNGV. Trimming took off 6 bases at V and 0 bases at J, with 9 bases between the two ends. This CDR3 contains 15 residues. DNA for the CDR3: TGTGCCAGCAGTTTTTCAGCCTCTGGGGCCAACGTCCTGACTTTC. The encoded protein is CASSFSASGANVLTF.

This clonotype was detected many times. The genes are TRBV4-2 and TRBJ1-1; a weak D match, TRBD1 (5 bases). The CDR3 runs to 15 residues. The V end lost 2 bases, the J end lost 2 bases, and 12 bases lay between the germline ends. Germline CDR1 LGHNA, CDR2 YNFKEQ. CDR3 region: CASSQTGRSNTEAFF. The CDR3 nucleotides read TGTGCCAGCAGCCAAACGGGACGGTCAAACACTGAAGCTTTCTTT.

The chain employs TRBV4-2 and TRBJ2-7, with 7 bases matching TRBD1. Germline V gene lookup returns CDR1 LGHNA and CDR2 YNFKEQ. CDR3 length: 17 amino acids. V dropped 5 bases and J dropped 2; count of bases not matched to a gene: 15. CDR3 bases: TGTGCCAGCAGCTGGATTGAGGACAGGCCCGATCCCTACGAGCAGTACTTC. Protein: CASSWIEDRPDPYEQYF.

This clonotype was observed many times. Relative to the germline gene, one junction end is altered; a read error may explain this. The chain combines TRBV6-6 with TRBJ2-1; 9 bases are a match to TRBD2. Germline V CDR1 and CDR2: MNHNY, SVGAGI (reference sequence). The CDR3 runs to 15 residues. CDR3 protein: CASTQAGGIGNEQFF. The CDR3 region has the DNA TGTGCTAGCACGCAAGCGGGAGGTATAGGCAATGAGCAGTTCTTC.

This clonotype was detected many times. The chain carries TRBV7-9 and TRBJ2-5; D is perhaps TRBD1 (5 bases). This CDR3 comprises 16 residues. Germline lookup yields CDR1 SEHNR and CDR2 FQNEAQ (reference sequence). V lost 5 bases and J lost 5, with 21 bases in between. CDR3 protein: CASSPPPRHRNETQYF. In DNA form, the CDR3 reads TGTGCCAGCAGCCCCCCCCCCAGGCACAGGAATGAGACCCAGTACTTC.

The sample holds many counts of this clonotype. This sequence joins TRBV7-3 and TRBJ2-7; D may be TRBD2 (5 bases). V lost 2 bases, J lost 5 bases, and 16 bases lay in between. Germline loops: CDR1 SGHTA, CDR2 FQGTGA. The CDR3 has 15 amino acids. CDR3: CASSLEAGGGHEQYF. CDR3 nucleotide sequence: TGTGCCAGCAGCTTAGAGGCTGGAGGCGGGCACGAGCAGTACTTC.

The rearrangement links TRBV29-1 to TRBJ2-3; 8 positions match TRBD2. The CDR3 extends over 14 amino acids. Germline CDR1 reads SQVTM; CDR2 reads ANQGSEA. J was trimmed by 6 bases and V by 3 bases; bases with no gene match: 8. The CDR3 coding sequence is TGCAGCGTTGAGAGGGGCGGGAGGTCGGATACGCAGTATTTT. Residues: CSVERGGRSDTQYF.

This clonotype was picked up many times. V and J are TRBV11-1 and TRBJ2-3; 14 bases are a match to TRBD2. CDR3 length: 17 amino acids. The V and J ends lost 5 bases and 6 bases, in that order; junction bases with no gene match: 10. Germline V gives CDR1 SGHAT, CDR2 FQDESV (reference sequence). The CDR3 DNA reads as TGTGCCAGCAGCAAGCCGCTGGGACTAGCGGGAGAGGATACGCAGTATTTT. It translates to CASSKPLGLAGEDTQYF.

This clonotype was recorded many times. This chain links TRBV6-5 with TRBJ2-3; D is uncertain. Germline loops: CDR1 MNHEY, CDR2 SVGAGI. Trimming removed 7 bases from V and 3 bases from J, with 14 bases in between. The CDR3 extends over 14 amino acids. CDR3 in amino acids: CASTPWEKTDTQYF. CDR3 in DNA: TGTGCCAGCACCCCTTGGGAAAAGACAGATACGCAGTATTTT.

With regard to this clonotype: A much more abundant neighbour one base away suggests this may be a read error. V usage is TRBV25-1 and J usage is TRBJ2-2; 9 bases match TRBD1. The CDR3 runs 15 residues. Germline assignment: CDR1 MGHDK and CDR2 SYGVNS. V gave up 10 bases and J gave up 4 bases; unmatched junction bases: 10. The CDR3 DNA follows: TGTGCCACCCAAAACAGGGGGCTAAGCACCGGGGAGCTGTTTTTT. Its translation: CATQNRGLSTGELFF.

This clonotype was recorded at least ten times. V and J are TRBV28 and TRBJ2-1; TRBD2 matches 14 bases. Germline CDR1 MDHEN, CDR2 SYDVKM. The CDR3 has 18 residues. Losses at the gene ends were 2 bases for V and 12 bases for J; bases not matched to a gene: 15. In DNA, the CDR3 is TGTGCCAGCAGTTTAGCCTCGATCCTGGGACTAGCGGGAGAAGGGCAGTTCTTC. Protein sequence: CASSLASILGLAGEGQFF.

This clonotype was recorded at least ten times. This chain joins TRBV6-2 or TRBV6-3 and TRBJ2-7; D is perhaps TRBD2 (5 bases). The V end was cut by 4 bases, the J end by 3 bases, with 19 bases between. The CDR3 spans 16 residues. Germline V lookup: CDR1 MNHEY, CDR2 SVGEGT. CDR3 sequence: CASSSPRSGWVYEQYF. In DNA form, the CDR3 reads TGTGCCAGCAGTTCCCCCCGGAGCGGCTGGGTCTACGAGCAGTACTTC.

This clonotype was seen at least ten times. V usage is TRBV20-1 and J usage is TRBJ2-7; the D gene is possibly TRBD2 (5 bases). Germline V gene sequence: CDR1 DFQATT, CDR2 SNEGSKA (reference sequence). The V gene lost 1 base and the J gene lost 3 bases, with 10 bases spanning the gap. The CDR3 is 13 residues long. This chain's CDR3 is CSARGLADYEQYF. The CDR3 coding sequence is TGCAGTGCTAGAGGGCTAGCCGACTACGAGCAGTACTTC.

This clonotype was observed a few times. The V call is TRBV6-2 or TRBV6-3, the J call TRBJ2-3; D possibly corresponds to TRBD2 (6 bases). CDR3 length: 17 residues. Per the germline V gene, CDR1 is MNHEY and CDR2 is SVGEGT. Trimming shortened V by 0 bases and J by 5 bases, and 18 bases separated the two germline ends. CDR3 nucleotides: TGTGCCAGCAGTTACTCGAAAGGAGGGGCTCTCGTAGATACGCAGTATTTT. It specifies CASSYSKGGALVDTQYF.